Presented here are 15 T cell receptor beta chains from one specimen sequenced in a study of breast tumors, draining lymph nodes, adjacent tissues. TCRdb ran MiXCR on the multiplex PCR reads and lists one entry per CDR3 protein. Here the sample spans about 110,000 distinct CDR3 sequences, less than 40% being singletons. Samples came from axillary lymph nodes draining the breast cancer. Material for sequencing was axillary lymph node tissue. These receptor sequences come from a female donor with breast cancer. Some clones in this sample may be carry-over from other donors' samples.

This clonotype has ten or more counts. At one of its ends the junction is not consistent with the germline gene, which may arise from a read error. The J gene is TRBJ2-5, the V gene TRBV9; 7 bases line up with TRBD1. CDR1 is SGDLS and CDR2 is YYNGEE in the germline V gene. This CDR3 comprises 14 residues. Here the CDR3 DNA reads TGTGCCAGCAGCCCCGGGACAGTTCAAGAGACCCAGTCCTTC. Translated: CASSPGTVQETQSF.

A note on this clonotype: One junction end does not reproduce the germline sequence, and a read error may be involved. V and J are TRBV11-1 and TRBJ1-6; D call uncertain. The length of the CDR3 is 14 residues. The V gene's germline CDR1 is SGHAT and CDR2 FQDESV (reference sequence). CDR3 nucleotides: TGTGCCAGCAGCTTACCCGAGTATAATTCACCCTTCCACTTC. It translates to CASSLPEYNSPFHF.

V is TRBV5-5 and J is TRBJ1-2, with D possibly matching TRBD1 (6 bases). Germline CDR1 and CDR2: SGHKS and YYEKEE (reference sequence). Trimming cost V 5 bases and J 2 bases, with 10 bases left between them. The CDR3 contains 13 residues. CDR3: CASRSTGNYGYTF. For the CDR3, the DNA is TGTGCCAGCAGATCGACAGGAAACTATGGCTACACCTTC.

This clonotype was counted ten times or more. A much larger clone sits a single nucleotide away, making a read error possible. The chain couples TRBV12-3 or TRBV12-4 to TRBJ2-5; D is uncertain. The V end lost 3 bases, the J end lost 7 bases, and 15 bases lay between the germline ends. This CDR3 has 14 amino acids. The CDR3 DNA is TGTGCCAGCAGTTTCGGTTCCGGGTCGGGGACCCAGTACTTC. It specifies CASSFGSGSGTQYF.

This clonotype is medium-sized (0.01 to 0.1%) in the sample. CDR3 residues: CATSRDSQGTFGRTLHF. Here the CDR3 DNA reads TGTGCCACCAGCAGAGATAGCCAGGGGACCTTTGGGAGGACCCTCCACTTT. The chain has TRBV15 and TRBJ1-6, with D possibly TRBD1 on 6 matching bases. V was cut by 0 bases and J by 14 bases, with 23 bases left in between. Germline CDR1 is LNHNV and CDR2 is YYDKDF (reference sequence). The CDR3 has 17 residues.

This chain joins TRBV2 and TRBJ2-7, with 9 bases lining up with TRBD2. Germline V CDR1 and CDR2: SNHLY, FYNNEI. Trimming removed 6 bases from V and 2 bases from J; junction bases left unmatched: 5. This CDR3 is 14 amino acids long. As DNA, the CDR3 is TGTGCCAGCAGCTCGGGACTAGCACCCTACGAGCAGTACTTC. Amino acids: CASSSGLAPYEQYF.

The chain is built from TRBV28 and TRBJ2-2; D possibly corresponds to TRBD1 (5 bases). From germline, CDR1 is MDHEN and CDR2 SYDVKM. The CDR3 contains 14 residues. The V and J ends lost 6 bases and 1 base respectively, with 9 bases between them. CDR3 residues: CASRPQGNTGELFF. The CDR3 coding sequence is TGTGCCAGCAGACCCCAGGGGAACACCGGGGAGCTGTTTTTT. The complete variable domain, with remaining parts taken from reference TRBV28 and TRBJ2-2, reads DVKVTQSSRYLVKRTGEKVFLECVQDMDHENMFWYRQDPGLGLRLIYFSYDVKMKEKGDIPEGYSVSREKKERFSLILESASTNQTSMYLCASRPQGNTGELFFGEGSRLTVL.

The table lists this clonotype with many counts. V and J are TRBV9 and TRBJ2-1; D might be TRBD1 (6 bases). Germline lookup yields CDR1 SGDLS and CDR2 YYNGEE. The germline V and J ends were trimmed by 3 bases and 2 bases, with 21 bases remaining between them. The CDR3 totals 18 residues. The CDR3 DNA reads as TGTGCCAGCAGCGCCTACAAATGGGGGCGGGCGCCCTACAATGAGCAGTTCTTC. Protein product: CASSAYKWGRAPYNEQFF.

This clonotype has ten or more counts. The V gene is TRBV6-6, the J gene TRBJ2-2, with 9 bases fitting TRBD1. This CDR3 is 15 amino acids long. The V and J ends lost 5 bases and 2 bases, in that order; junction bases with no gene match: 3. The germline V gene has CDR1 MNHNY and CDR2 SVGAGI (reference sequence). CDR3 in DNA: TGTGCCAGCAGTACAACAGGGGGCAACACCGGGGAGCTGTTTTTT. Residues: CASSTTGGNTGELFF.

Notes on this clonotype: A much larger clone differs from this one at a single base, so this may be a read error. This chain uses TRBV6-2 or TRBV6-3 with TRBJ2-5, with D uncertain. The germline V and J ends were trimmed by 6 bases and 1 base, with 15 bases remaining between them. This CDR3 has 15 amino acids. Germline CDR1 and CDR2: MNHEY and SVGEGT. CDR3 residues: CASSRPPICQETQYF. The DNA of the CDR3 is TGTGCCAGCAGCCGCCCTCCTATATGCCAAGAGACCCAGTACTTC.

The sample holds many counts of this clonotype. The V and J genes are TRBV6-2 or TRBV6-3 and TRBJ1-2; weak D call: TRBD1 (6 bases). CDR1 MNHEY and CDR2 SVGEGT come from the germline V gene. The CDR3 spans 15 residues. The ends were cut back, 5 bases at V and 7 bases at J, with 20 bases in the middle. The DNA for the CDR3 is TGTGCCAGCAGTCACCTCAAGGGGGGCGCCGGTGGCTACACCTTC. This gives the protein CASSHLKGGAGGYTF.

A note on this clonotype: A junction end diverges from the germline sequence, so it may reflect a read error. The chain links TRBV24-1 to TRBJ2-1, with 7 bases matching TRBD2. The CDR3 totals 15 residues. Germline-derived CDR1 and CDR2 are KGHDR and SFDVKD. The CDR3 DNA sequence: TGTGCCACCAGTGTCACTAGCGACTCCTACAATGAGCAGCTCTTC. This sequence encodes CATSVTSDSYNEQLF.

The table lists this clonotype with many counts. The V gene is TRBV20-1, the J gene TRBJ1-2; D is uncertain. The CDR3 is 14 amino acids. V lost 7 bases, J lost 4 bases, and 19 bases lay in between. Germline CDR1 and CDR2: DFQATT and SNEGSKA (reference sequence). The CDR3 sequence: CSVLPTSSIYGYTF. CDR3 in DNA: TGCAGTGTCCTACCGACAAGCTCAATCTATGGCTACACCTTC.

This clonotype has at least ten counts. The V and J genes are TRBV7-3 and TRBJ2-5; a possible D gene is TRBD2 (5 bases). V was trimmed by 2 bases and J by 4 bases, leaving 11 bases between them. The CDR3 has 14 residues. Germline CDR1 SGHTA, CDR2 FQGTGA. The CDR3 sequence: CASSLFGGLETQYF. The CDR3 DNA sequence: TGTGCCAGCAGCTTATTTGGCGGGTTAGAGACCCAGTACTTC.

CDR3 residues: CASSQSTDGYETQYF. CDR3 DNA: TGTGCCAGCAGCCAAAGTACAGATGGATACGAGACCCAGTACTTC. The gene calls are TRBV9 and TRBJ2-5; D is ambiguous. V dropped 4 bases and J dropped 5 bases, with 18 bases sitting between them. The length of the CDR3 is 15 residues. Looked up from germline, CDR1 is SGDLS and CDR2 is YYNGEE.